The 29 T cell receptor beta chains reported below all come from one sample, sequenced in a study of long-term antiretroviral therapy in people with HIV. The run of the v3.0 immunoSEQ assay was at survey level. This table comes from immunoSEQ multiplex PCR, and its TCRdb copy is limited to in-frame clones, with some not included. This repertoire shows approximately 25,000 clones, about 83% found once; its top ten account for 7% to 10%. The source was unsorted PBMCs, collected 4.8 to 5 years after starting antiretroviral therapy. The source is a man aged 35-49 years with HIV.

The chain links TRBV6-6 to TRBJ2-7; TRBD2 matches at 10 bases. Germline CDR1 and CDR2: MNHNY and SVGAGI (reference sequence). V lost 7 bases and J lost 1; bases outside the gene matches: 10. CDR3 length: 16 residues. CDR3 DNA: TGTGCCAGCAATCCCGCAACTAGCGGGGCTTCCTACGAGCAGTACTTC. The encoded protein is CASNPATSGASYEQYF.

This sequence joins TRBV18 and TRBJ1-1, with D possibly being TRBD1 (6 bases). Germline loops: CDR1 KGHSH, CDR2 LQKENI. The CDR3 totals 14 residues. Trimming pared 2 bases from V and 1 base from J, leaving 8 bases between. For the CDR3, the DNA is TGTGCCAGCTCACCAGGACAGACGAACACTGAAGCTTTCTTT. Its translation: CASSPGQTNTEAFF.

The chain has TRBV28 and TRBJ2-7, with 9 bases aligning to TRBD2. V lost 7 bases to trimming and J lost 4 bases; unmatched junction nucleotides: 5. The CDR3 loop spans 13 amino acids. Germline V gives CDR1 MDHEN, CDR2 SYDVKM. In DNA, the CDR3 is TGTGCCAGCAATAGCGGGAGTGGTTACGAGCAGTACTTC. Its translation is CASNSGSGYEQYF.

The rearrangement joins TRBV10-2 to TRBJ2-2, with D perhaps matching TRBD1 (5 bases). V dropped 4 bases and J dropped 6 bases, with 6 bases sitting between them. CDR1 and CDR2 (germline): WSHSY, SAAADI. CDR3 length equals 12 residues. The CDR3 is CASSAGPGELFF. In DNA form, the CDR3 reads TGCGCCAGCAGTGCAGGGCCCGGGGAGCTGTTTTTT.

In DNA, the CDR3 is TGTGCCAGCAGAAAGGGACTAGCGAACCAAGAGACCCAGTACTTC. Translation: CASRKGLANQETQYF. The gene calls are TRBV6-5 and TRBJ2-5; 10 bases match TRBD2. Germline V gene sequence: CDR1 MNHEY, CDR2 SVGAGI. V was clipped by 6 bases and J by 0 bases; unmatched bases: 4. This CDR3 contains 15 residues.

The rearrangement links TRBV19 to TRBJ2-2; the D is unclear. This CDR3 is built from 14 residues. V lost 8 bases to trimming and J lost 1 base, with 11 bases between them. From germline, CDR1 is LNHDA and CDR2 SQIVND (reference sequence). The CDR3 sequence: CASYRGENTGELFF. In nucleotides, the CDR3 is TGTGCCAGTTATCGCGGCGAGAACACCGGGGAGCTGTTTTTT.

The chain couples TRBV30 to TRBJ2-7, with a weak D call TRBD2 (5 bases). The V end was cut by 4 bases, the J end by 3 bases, with 16 bases between. The CDR3 runs to 14 residues. The germline V gene encodes CDR1 GTSNPN and CDR2 SVGIG (reference sequence). CDR3 sequence reads: CAWTLEERVYEQYF. The CDR3 bases are TGTGCCTGGACCTTGGAGGAAAGGGTCTACGAGCAGTACTTC.

J is TRBJ2-1 and V is TRBV4-1, with D unclear. The germline V and J ends were trimmed by 1 base and 0 bases, with 7 bases remaining between them. Germline-derived CDR1 and CDR2 are MGHRA and YSYEKL. The CDR3 contains 15 residues. The CDR3 reads CASSQGSASYNEQFF. The CDR3 nucleotides read TGCGCCAGCAGCCAAGGGTCAGCCTCCTACAATGAGCAGTTCTTC.

The chain combines TRBV7-8 with TRBJ1-1; TRBD1 agrees at 10 bases. Unmatched junction bases numbered 7, after V lost 5 bases and J lost 4 bases. Germline-derived CDR1 and CDR2 are SGHVS and FQNEAQ. The CDR3 is 15 amino acids. Written as DNA, the CDR3 is TGTGCCAGCAGCCCGGACAGGGGGATAGCCACTGAAGCTTTCTTT. It encodes CASSPDRGIATEAFF.

This clone was seen only once. The V and J genes are TRBV5-1 and TRBJ2-2; 7 bases map to TRBD1. Trimming cost V 0 bases and J 5 bases; bases outside gene matches: 4. The CDR3 spans 15 residues. Germline CDR1 SGHRS, CDR2 YFSETQ. DNA of the CDR3: TGCGCCAGCAGCTTGGATCTCAGGGGGACCGGGGAGCTGTTTTTT. This gives the protein CASSLDLRGTGELFF.

This chain joins TRBV11-2 and TRBJ2-6; no firm D call. The CDR3 runs to 17 residues. V lost 5 bases, J lost 0 bases, and 14 bases lay in between. Germline loops: CDR1 SGHAT, CDR2 FQNNGV. CDR3 region: CASSEGKVNSGANVLTF. The CDR3 coding sequence is TGTGCCAGCAGCGAAGGGAAGGTAAACTCTGGGGCCAACGTCCTGACTTTC. Full variable domain (missing parts from reference TRBV11-2 and TRBJ2-6): EAGVAQSPRYKIIEKRQSVAFWCNPISGHATLYWYQQILGQGPKLLIQFQNNGVVDDSQLPKDRFSAERLKGVDSTLKIQPAKLEDSAVYLCASSEGKVNSGANVLTFGAGSRLTVL.

In its sample, this clone was seen once. This chain links TRBV7-9 with TRBJ2-2; unclear D gene. Between the trimmed V and J ends, which lost 7 bases and 4 bases, there was a span of 10 bases. The CDR3 covers 13 residues. Per germline, CDR1 SEHNR and CDR2 FQNEAQ (reference sequence). The CDR3 reads CASTLGPTGELFF. CDR3 bases: TGTGCCAGCACCCTAGGGCCCACCGGGGAGCTGTTTTTT.

The rearrangement uses TRBV5-1 and TRBJ2-1; D might be TRBD2 (6 bases). Trimming pared 0 bases from V and 5 bases from J, leaving 15 bases between. CDR1 and CDR2 from the germline V gene are SGHRS and YFSETQ. The CDR3 length is 16 residues. CDR3: CASSLVGGTLDNEQFF. In DNA form, the CDR3 reads TGCGCCAGCAGCTTGGTCGGGGGTACTTTAGACAATGAGCAGTTCTTC.

This chain uses TRBV4-1 with TRBJ2-7; tentative D call: TRBD1 (6 bases). Germline loops: CDR1 MGHRA, CDR2 YSYEKL. The CDR3 extends over 14 amino acids. Trimming shortened V by 2 bases and J by 0 bases, and 8 bases separated the two germline ends. In DNA, the CDR3 is TGCGCCAGCAGCCAAATACAGGGCTCCTACGAGCAGTACTTC. This gives the protein CASSQIQGSYEQYF.

This clone was detected only a few times. The chain uses TRBV5-4 and TRBJ1-2; TRBD1 aligns across 8 bases. This CDR3 spans 14 amino acids. Per germline, CDR1 SGHNT and CDR2 YYREEE (reference sequence). Trimming took 6 bases from V and 2 from J; bases not matched to a gene: 6. The CDR3 nucleotides are TGTGCCAGCACCGGACAGGGAGGGAACTATGGCTACACCTTC. Translating gives CASTGQGGNYGYTF.

This clone has just a few counts. The gene calls are TRBV7-3 and TRBJ2-1, with a tentative D call TRBD1 (6 bases). V lost 3 bases and J 2 bases, leaving 11 bases between the germline ends. The V gene's germline CDR1 is SGHTA and CDR2 FQGTGA. This CDR3 has 15 residues. The CDR3 DNA is TGTGCCAGCAGCTTCCAGGGGAGCACCTACAATGAGCAGTTCTTC. Amino acids: CASSFQGSTYNEQFF.

The rearrangement uses TRBV5-1 and TRBJ2-7, with a weak D call TRBD1 (5 bases). With 1 base removed from V and 1 base from J, the gap between germline ends came to 9 bases. This CDR3 region has 14 residues. Looked up from germline, CDR1 is SGHRS and CDR2 is YFSETQ. The CDR3, as DNA: TGCGCCAGCAGCTTGCTGGCAGGGTCCTACGAGCAGTACTTC. Residues: CASSLLAGSYEQYF.

The chain uses TRBV9 and TRBJ1-5, with no clear D. The CDR3 runs to 13 residues. Germline CDR1 is SGDLS and CDR2 is YYNGEE. With 4 bases removed from V and 5 bases from J, the gap between germline ends came to 10 bases. CDR3 bases: TGTGCCAGCAGCCCGGGCTTCGATCAGCCCCAGCATTTT. Its protein is CASSPGFDQPQHF.

The chain is built from TRBV27 and TRBJ2-7, with D perhaps TRBD2 (6 bases). The CDR3 consists of 13 residues. Looked up from germline, CDR1 is MNHEY and CDR2 is SMNVEV (reference sequence). With 3 bases removed from V and 7 bases from J, the gap between germline ends came to 13 bases. CDR3 bases: TGTGCCAGCAGTTTGGTGGCAGGGAGGGAGCAGTACTTC. It translates to CASSLVAGREQYF.

In nucleotides, the CDR3 is TGTGCCAGCAGCTCCGCGGGGTCAGATACGCAGTATTTT. Translating it yields CASSSAGSDTQYF. J is TRBJ2-3 and V is TRBV5-5; D might be TRBD2 (6 bases). The CDR3 contains 13 residues. The ends were cut back, 3 bases at V and 4 bases at J, with 9 bases in the middle. Germline V gene sequence: CDR1 SGHKS, CDR2 YYEKEE (reference sequence).

This clone was counted between two and nine times. The chain uses TRBV28 and TRBJ1-2; 8 bases match TRBD1. The V gene end was trimmed by 5 bases and the J gene end by 8 bases; junction bases not matched to a gene: 13. Germline CDR1 reads MDHEN; CDR2 reads SYDVKM. This CDR3 comprises 15 residues. In DNA form, the CDR3 reads TGTGCCAGCAGTCCCAGCGGCAGGGGGCAAGGAGGCTACACCTTC. It specifies CASSPSGRGQGGYTF.

The J gene is TRBJ2-1, the V gene TRBV11-3; TRBD1 might be the D (6 bases). The CDR3 is 16 amino acids. Trimming pared 4 bases from V and 4 bases from J, leaving 17 bases between. Germline V gives CDR1 SGHNT, CDR2 YENEEA. The CDR3 DNA reads TGTGCCAGCAGCTCAAGGGACATGGGTTCGTACAATGAGCAGTTCTTC. It yields the protein CASSSRDMGSYNEQFF.

The rearrangement links TRBV13 to TRBJ2-5; weak D call: TRBD2 (6 bases). The CDR3 spans 13 residues. V gave up 6 bases and J gave up 5 bases, with 13 bases separating them. CDR1 PRHDT and CDR2 FYEKMQ come from the germline V gene (reference sequence). Here the CDR3 reads CASSRREGETQYF. CDR3 bases: TGTGCCAGCAGTCGGCGGGAAGGGGAGACCCAGTACTTC.

This clone was counted a single time. This sequence joins TRBV5-6 and TRBJ1-2; D is perhaps TRBD1 (5 bases). The CDR3 is made up of 14 amino acids. Trimming took off 1 base at V and 1 base at J, with 8 bases between the two ends. Germline V gene lookup returns CDR1 SGHDT and CDR2 YYEEEE. CDR3 protein: CASSLQGVNYGYTF. The DNA for the CDR3 is TGTGCCAGCAGCTTGCAGGGAGTTAACTATGGCTACACCTTC.

This clone was seen a few times. As DNA, the CDR3 is TGTGCCAGCAGCGATATCGGACTAGCGGGAGAGGGCGGGGAGCTGTTTTTT. This gives the protein CASSDIGLAGEGGELFF. This chain links TRBV7-6 with TRBJ2-2, with 13 nucleotides matching TRBD2. The V gene end was trimmed by 5 bases and the J gene end by 7 bases; junction bases not matched to a gene: 10. The CDR3 loop spans 17 amino acids. Germline V gene sequence: CDR1 SGHVS, CDR2 FNYEAQ. Variable domain in full (rest from reference TRBV7-6 and TRBJ2-2): GAGVSQSPRYKVTKRGQDVALRCDPISGHVSLYWYRQALGQGPEFLTYFNYEAQQDKSGLPNDRFSAERPEGSISTLTIQRTEQRDSAMYRCASSDIGLAGEGGELFFGEGSRLTVL.

The chain links TRBV2 to TRBJ2-1; TRBD2 agrees at 8 bases. Germline V gene sequence: CDR1 SNHLY, CDR2 FYNNEI. V was clipped by 9 bases and J by 4 bases; unmatched bases: 11. CDR3 length equals 15 residues. CDR3 nucleotides: TGTGCCAGGGGGAGTGGCGGGGGGCGGTACAATGAGCAGTTCTTC. It specifies CARGSGGGRYNEQFF.

J is TRBJ2-7 and V is TRBV11-2; weak D call: TRBD2 (6 bases). The CDR3 covers 13 residues. V was cut by 3 bases and J by 6 bases, with 12 bases left in between. The germline gives CDR1 SGHAT, CDR2 FQNNGV. The DNA for the CDR3 is TGTGCCAGCAGCTTCGGGACTCTAAGCGAGCAGTACTTC. Amino acids: CASSFGTLSEQYF.

The chain combines TRBV5-6 with TRBJ1-5; D is undetermined. The CDR3 sequence is 14 residues long. V dropped 1 base and J dropped 4 bases, with 9 bases sitting between them. Germline CDR1 SGHDT, CDR2 YYEEEE. CDR3 residues: CASSLQVRNQPQHF. The CDR3 DNA sequence: TGTGCCAGCAGCTTGCAGGTCCGAAATCAGCCCCAGCATTTT.

This chain connects TRBV18 to TRBJ2-5; 10 nucleotides align to TRBD1. The CDR3 contains 17 residues. CDR1 and CDR2 (germline): KGHSH, LQKENI. The V segment lost 3 bases and the J segment 1 base; nucleotides outside the gene matches: 8. The chain's CDR3 is CASSPGRTGGLQETQYF. The CDR3, as DNA: TGTGCCAGCTCACCGGGGAGGACAGGGGGACTCCAAGAGACCCAGTACTTC.